This T cell receptor (beta chain) was recovered during a study of blood T cells in healthy people across ages. The CDR3 length is 15 residues. The J segment lost 0 bases and the V segment lost 7 bases, leaving 7 bases of the junction unmatched. CDR1 SGHRS and CDR2 YFSETQ come from the germline V gene. Primers used in a second PCR of roughly 6 to 11 cycles were a sample-barcoded 5' primer and a J-beta primer mix. TCRdb reanalysed the 5' RACE reads using MiXCR and keeps one entry per CDR3 protein. The sample shows hundreds of thousands of distinct CDR3 sequences, around 25% of them seen only once. The donors, all healthy, were Caucasians living in Russia, aged roughly 6 to 100. These records were also assigned to another study, of T cells of mothers and their children. As that report states: Donation was provided by three healthy Caucasian mothers along with their six children.

Material: blood. V and J are TRBV5-1 and TRBJ2-3; the match to TRBD1 covers 8 bases. The sequence came from a boy younger than 18 in good health. CDR3 residues: CASSRTGYSTDTQYF. The DNA for the CDR3 is TGCGCCAGCTCGCGGACAGGGTATAGCACAGATACGCAGTATTTT.